The 18 T cell receptor beta chains in this list originate from one sample, sequenced in a study of long-term antiretroviral therapy in people with HIV. They ran version v3.0 of the immunoSEQ assay at survey level. Some clones are missing from TCRdb's copy, which holds only in-frame ones; the method was immunoSEQ multiplex PCR. The sample lists 25,000 to 35,000 clones; roughly 97% were seen once. This specimen was unsorted PBMCs, taken 6.9 years after starting antiretroviral therapy. These receptor sequences come from a man under 40 with HIV.

CDR3 residues: CASSVGGVSDTQYF. As DNA, the CDR3 is TGTGCCAGCAGCGTAGGAGGGGTTTCAGATACGCAGTATTTT. V and J are TRBV9 and TRBJ2-3, with D perhaps assigned TRBD1 or TRBD2 (5 bases each). Per germline, CDR1 SGDLS and CDR2 YYNGEE. The CDR3 totals 14 residues. Trimming removed 0 bases at V and 4 bases at J, with 9 bases between. Full variable domain (missing parts from reference TRBV9 and TRBJ2-3): DSGVTQTPKHLITATGQRVTLRCSPRSGDLSVYWYQQSLDQGLQFLIQYYNGEERAKGNILERFSAQQFPDLHSELNLSSLELGDSALYFCASSVGGVSDTQYFGPGTRLTVL.

V and J are TRBV9 and TRBJ2-7; unclear D gene. The germline V gene encodes CDR1 SGDLS and CDR2 YYNGEE. Trimming removed 0 bases at V and 3 bases at J, with 10 bases between. The CDR3 totals 14 residues. In DNA, the CDR3 is TGTGCCAGCAGCGTAGTTGTGACCAACTACGAGCAGTACTTC. Residues: CASSVVVTNYEQYF.

This sequence joins TRBV5-1 and TRBJ2-7; 11 bases line up with TRBD2. Germline trimming cut 1 base from V and 4 bases from J; bases unmatched to any gene: 4. Looked up from germline, CDR1 is SGHRS and CDR2 is YFSETQ. The CDR3 runs 15 residues. The CDR3 protein is CASSLWASGGYEQYF. CDR3 nucleotide sequence: TGCGCCAGCAGCTTGTGGGCTAGCGGGGGGTACGAGCAGTACTTC.

This chain joins TRBV7-3 and TRBJ2-2, with 12 bases fitting TRBD2. V lost 0 bases and J lost 6; bases outside the gene matches: 2. The germline V gene encodes CDR1 SGHTA and CDR2 FQGTGA. This CDR3 is built from 16 residues. CDR3 in DNA: TGTGCCAGCAGCTTAACACCTAGCGGGGGGGCCGGGGAGCTGTTTTTT. Residues: CASSLTPSGGAGELFF.

The CDR3 DNA reads as TGTGCCAGCAGCCCCCCGGGGGACCAAGAGACCCAGTACTTC. Translation: CASSPPGDQETQYF. This chain links TRBV7-3 with TRBJ2-5; TRBD2 is a possible D gene (6 bases). The CDR3 has 14 residues. Germline CDR1 is SGHTA and CDR2 is FQGTGA. Trimming left V 5 bases short and J 0 bases short, with 10 bases between. Combining the CDR3 with reference TRBV7-3 and TRBJ2-5 gives the whole variable domain GAGVSQTPSNKVTEKGKYVELRCDPISGHTALYWYRQSLGQGPEFLIYFQGTGAADDSGLPNDRFFAVRPEGSVSTLKIQRTERGDSAVYLCASSPPGDQETQYFGPGTRLLVL.

This chain joins TRBV5-1 and TRBJ2-7; 8 bases agree with TRBD1. This CDR3 is built from 13 residues. The germline V gene has CDR1 SGHRS and CDR2 YFSETQ. The junction had 5 bases not matched to a gene; V was cut back by 6 bases and J by 3 bases. The CDR3 DNA sequence: TGCGCCAGCACGACAGGGGAAGGCTACGAGCAGTACTTC. Translating gives CASTTGEGYEQYF.

The genes are TRBV11-2 and TRBJ2-6; D is ambiguous. The germline V and J ends were trimmed by 5 bases and 4 bases, with 3 bases remaining between them. This CDR3 has 12 residues. Per the germline V gene, CDR1 is SGHAT and CDR2 is FQNNGV. The CDR3 spells CASSRGANVLTF. The DNA for the CDR3 is TGTGCCAGCAGCCGAGGGGCCAACGTCCTGACTTTC.

The J gene is TRBJ2-3, the V gene TRBV4-2; D might be TRBD2 (5 bases). V was trimmed by 0 bases and J by 1 base, leaving 11 bases between them. This CDR3 contains 16 residues. Germline V lookup: CDR1 LGHNA, CDR2 YNFKEQ. The CDR3 DNA sequence: TGTGCCAGCAGCCAAGAAGCTAGCCCTCGCACAGATACGCAGTATTTT. This sequence encodes CASSQEASPRTDTQYF.

Here the CDR3 DNA reads TGCGCCAGCAGCCTTGGGGGTGTCTCCTACAATGAGCAGTTCTTC. It encodes CASSLGGVSYNEQFF. The gene calls are TRBV5-1 and TRBJ2-1; either TRBD1 or TRBD2 may fit D (5 bases each). The CDR3 loop spans 15 amino acids. The V end was cut by 4 bases, the J end by 0 bases, with 11 bases between. Germline V CDR1 and CDR2: SGHRS, YFSETQ.

This chain joins TRBV19 and TRBJ1-2; D may be TRBD1 (6 bases). Germline loops: CDR1 LNHDA, CDR2 SQIVND (reference sequence). Between the trimmed V and J ends, which lost 6 bases and 8 bases, there was a span of 19 bases. The CDR3 has 14 residues. CDR3 sequence (DNA): TGTGCCAGTAGAGAAACAGGGTCACGGGGAGGCTACACCTTC. As protein: CASRETGSRGGYTF.

The count of this clone is one. The chain couples TRBV19 to TRBJ1-2; possible D gene TRBD1, 5 bases. V was shortened by 9 bases and J by 7 bases, with 12 bases between the two germline ends. This CDR3 has 11 residues. CDR1 and CDR2 from the germline V gene are LNHDA and SQIVND (reference sequence). CDR3 DNA sequence: TGTGCCAGCGACGGGGGGGTTGGCTACACCTTC. This gives the protein CASDGGVGYTF.

The gene calls are TRBV29-1 and TRBJ2-3, with 7 bases aligning to TRBD1. The V and J ends lost 7 bases and 6 bases, in that order; junction bases with no gene match: 16. Germline V gene data show CDR1 as SQVTM and CDR2 as ANQGSEA. This CDR3 has 15 amino acids. CDR3 sequence: CSGRGQQKSWDTQYF. The CDR3 DNA reads as TGCAGCGGTAGGGGGCAGCAAAAGTCCTGGGATACGCAGTATTTT.

This sequence joins TRBV7-7 and TRBJ2-6; no firm D call. CDR3 length: 18 residues. Germline V gene data show CDR1 as SSHAT and CDR2 as FNYEAQ (reference sequence). V was pared by 5 bases and J by 16 bases, with 33 bases between. The CDR3 sequence is CASSVLDKATKSGQRLTF. The CDR3 nucleotides read TGTGCCAGCAGCGTTTTGGATAAGGCCACAAAGTCGGGCCAACGTCTGACTTTC.

The chain recombines TRBV5-6 with TRBJ1-1, with D tentatively TRBD1 (5 bases). The germline V gene encodes CDR1 SGHDT and CDR2 YYEEEE. Trimming left V 2 bases short and J 3 bases short, with 5 bases between. This CDR3 contains 12 residues. The CDR3 protein is CASSLGDTEAFF. CDR3 DNA sequence: TGTGCCAGCAGCTTAGGGGACACTGAAGCTTTCTTT. The full variable domain, rest sourced from reference TRBV5-6 and TRBJ1-1, is DAGVTQSPTHLIKTRGQQVTLRCSPKSGHDTVSWYQQALGQGPQFIFQYYEEEERQRGNFPDRFSGHQFPNYSSELNVNALLLGDSALYLCASSLGDTEAFFGQGTRLTVV.

As DNA, the CDR3 is TGTGCCAGCAGCTTAGTTCCTAACACTGAAGCTTTCTTT. Translation: CASSLVPNTEAFF. This chain links TRBV11-1 with TRBJ1-1; D is unresolved. Per the germline V gene, CDR1 is SGHAT and CDR2 is FQDESV (reference sequence). This CDR3 is 13 amino acids long. V dropped 1 base and J dropped 2 bases, with 5 bases sitting between them.

The chain combines TRBV5-6 with TRBJ2-7; D possibly corresponds to TRBD1 (6 bases). The germline gives CDR1 SGHDT, CDR2 YYEEEE. The CDR3 length is 14 residues. Deletions cut 3 bases from V and 3 bases from J, with 13 bases between. The CDR3 region is CASSSGLGGYEQYF. DNA for the CDR3: TGTGCCAGCAGCTCTGGATTAGGGGGCTACGAGCAGTACTTC.

This chain links TRBV6-1 with TRBJ2-1; TRBD2 agrees at 7 bases. Germline values: CDR1 MNHNS, CDR2 SASEGT. The CDR3 consists of 14 residues. V was clipped by 8 bases and J by 7 bases; unmatched bases: 11. CDR3 protein: CASFAGVVGNEQFF. CDR3 in DNA: TGTGCCAGCTTTGCGGGGGTTGTTGGGAATGAGCAGTTCTTC.

CDR3 amino acids: CASSIDPVGGAEGHTGELFF. CDR3 in DNA: TGTGCCAGTAGTATAGATCCGGTGGGGGGGGCCGAGGGTCACACCGGGGAGCTGTTTTTT. The V and J genes are TRBV19 and TRBJ2-2, with a weak D call TRBD2 (7 bases). Trimming left V 0 bases short and J 3 bases short, with 23 bases between. CDR1 is LNHDA and CDR2 is SQIVND in the germline V gene (reference sequence). The CDR3 contains 20 residues. The full variable domain, its missing parts supplied by reference TRBV19 and TRBJ2-2, is DGGITQSPKYLFRKEGQNVTLSCEQNLNHDAMYWYRQDPGQGLRLIYYSQIVNDFQKGDIAEGYSVSREKKESFPLTVTSAQKNPTAFYLCASSIDPVGGAEGHTGELFFGEGSRLTVL.